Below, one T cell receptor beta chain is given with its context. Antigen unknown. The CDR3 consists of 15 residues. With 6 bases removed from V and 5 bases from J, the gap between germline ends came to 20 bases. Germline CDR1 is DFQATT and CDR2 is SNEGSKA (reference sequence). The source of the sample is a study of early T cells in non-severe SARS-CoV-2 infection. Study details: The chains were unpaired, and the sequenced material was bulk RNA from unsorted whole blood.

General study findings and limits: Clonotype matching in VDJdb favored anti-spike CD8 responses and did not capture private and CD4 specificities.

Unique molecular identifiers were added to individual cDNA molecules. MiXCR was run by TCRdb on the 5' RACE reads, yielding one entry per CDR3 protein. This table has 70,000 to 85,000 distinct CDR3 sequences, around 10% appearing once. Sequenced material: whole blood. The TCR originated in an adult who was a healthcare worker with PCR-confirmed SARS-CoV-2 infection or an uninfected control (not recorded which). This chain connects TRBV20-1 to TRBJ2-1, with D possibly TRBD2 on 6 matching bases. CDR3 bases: TGCAGTGCCGATCCCCGACTAGTGGCGAACAATGAGCAGTTCTTC. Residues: CSADPRLVANNEQFF.